A single sample gave rise to the 18 T cell receptor beta chains below, sequenced in a study of blood T cell repertoires in COVID-19. The method was immunoSEQ multiplex PCR; TCRdb's version includes in-frame clones alone and lacks a portion of them. There are roughly 190,000 clones in the sample; approximately 84% occur only once, and approximately 3% lies in the top ten. Sequencing input: PBMCs or T cells enriched from blood (not recorded which). Every receptor here comes from a woman aged 30 to 39 who had recovered from COVID-19.

This clone was observed a handful of times. The chain links TRBV6-5 to TRBJ2-7, with D unresolved. Trimming took off 7 bases at V and 3 bases at J, with 7 bases between the two ends. Looked up from germline, CDR1 is MNHEY and CDR2 is SVGAGI. CDR3 length: 11 amino acids. The chain's CDR3 is CASMSHYEQYF. CDR3 in DNA: TGTGCCAGCATGTCCCACTACGAGCAGTACTTC.

This chain joins TRBV5-1 and TRBJ2-5; TRBD2 might be the D (5 bases). CDR3 length: 15 amino acids. CDR1 is SGHRS, CDR2 YFSETQ, per germline. Deletions cut 1 base from V and 7 bases from J, with 17 bases between. In DNA, the CDR3 is TGCGCCAGCAGCTTGAGCCGGGTCATCGAGGGGACCCAGTACTTC. This translates into CASSLSRVIEGTQYF.

This clone is a singleton in its sample. This rearrangement joins TRBV19 to TRBJ2-3; 10 positions match TRBD1. This CDR3 comprises 16 residues. Germline CDR1 reads LNHDA; CDR2 reads SQIVND (reference sequence). Trimming at V came to 5 bases and at J to 4 bases, leaving 9 bases not matched to a gene. CDR3 amino acids: CASSGKGQGFADTQYF. The CDR3 DNA sequence: TGTGCCAGTAGTGGGAAGGGACAGGGGTTCGCAGATACGCAGTATTTT.

This chain joins TRBV5-1 and TRBJ1-2, with TRBD1 matching over 8 bases. J gave up 5 bases and V 3 bases, and 6 bases lay outside the gene matches. The CDR3 is made up of 14 amino acids. The germline CDR1 and CDR2 sequences are SGHRS and YFSETQ. The CDR3 region is CASSSGQVSYGYTF. Written as DNA, the CDR3 is TGCGCCAGCAGCTCGGGACAGGTGTCTTATGGCTACACCTTC.

V and J are TRBV19 and TRBJ1-1, with 8 bases matching TRBD1. Germline trimming cut 10 bases from V and 2 bases from J; bases unmatched to any gene: 3. The germline V gene encodes CDR1 LNHDA and CDR2 SQIVND (reference sequence). This CDR3 comprises 12 residues. DNA for the CDR3: TGTGCCATCCAGGGGGCCAACACTGAAGCTTTCTTT. Translated, it gives CAIQGANTEAFF.

J is TRBJ2-1 and V is TRBV5-1, with a possible D match to TRBD2 (6 bases). Germline CDR1 is SGHRS and CDR2 is YFSETQ. Trimming left V 2 bases short and J 9 bases short, with 12 bases between. The CDR3 is 13 residues long. CDR3 DNA: TGCGCCAGCAGCTTTTCAGGGACTGCTGAGCAGTTCTTC. Its protein product is CASSFSGTAEQFF. The complete variable domain, with remaining parts taken from reference TRBV5-1 and TRBJ2-1, reads KAGVTQTPRYLIKTRGQQVTLSCSPISGHRSVSWYQQTPGQGLQFLFEYFSETQRNKGNFPGRFSGRQFSNSRSEMNVSTLELGDSALYLCASSFSGTAEQFFGPGTRLTVL.

The genes are TRBV6-4 and TRBJ1-3; 10 bases are shared with TRBD1. The CDR3 is 19 residues long. Germline V gene lookup returns CDR1 MRHNA and CDR2 SNTAGT. Trimming cost V 8 bases and J 0 bases; bases outside gene matches: 16. Here the CDR3 reads CASPSGPGQGPSSGNTIYF. The CDR3 DNA sequence: TGTGCCAGCCCGTCGGGACCGGGACAGGGGCCGAGCTCTGGAAACACCATATATTTT.

The chain carries TRBV30 and TRBJ2-7; 7 bases line up with TRBD1. Trimming cost V 3 bases and J 4 bases; bases outside gene matches: 12. The CDR3 has 15 amino acids. Germline V gives CDR1 GTSNPN, CDR2 SVGIG (reference sequence). CDR3 residues: CAWRPWGRGTYEQYF. The DNA for the CDR3 is TGTGCCTGGAGGCCTTGGGGCAGGGGGACGTACGAGCAGTACTTC.

The chain links TRBV11-2 to TRBJ2-3; 10 nucleotides agree with TRBD2. V lost 5 bases and J lost 2; bases outside the gene matches: 7. Germline V gene lookup returns CDR1 SGHAT and CDR2 FQNNGV. The CDR3 is made up of 16 amino acids. This CDR3 reads CASSLGLAENTDTQYF. CDR3 sequence (DNA): TGTGCCAGCAGCCTCGGACTAGCGGAAAACACAGATACGCAGTATTTT.

V and J are TRBV3-1 (or the pseudogene TRBV3-2) and TRBJ1-2; 7 positions match TRBD1. V was clipped by 7 bases and J by 4 bases; unmatched bases: 9. Germline loops: CDR1 LGHDT, CDR2 YNNKEL (reference sequence). The CDR3 covers 14 residues. This chain's CDR3 is CASINSDRSYGYTF. CDR3 nucleotides: TGTGCCAGCATCAACTCGGACAGGTCCTATGGCTACACCTTC.

The J gene is TRBJ2-7, the V gene TRBV7-2, with D tentatively TRBD2 (5 bases). Germline V CDR1 and CDR2: SGHTA, FQGNSA. This CDR3 region has 14 residues. V lost 1 base, J lost 5 bases, and 12 bases lay in between. The CDR3 sequence is CASSLEPLADEQYF. DNA of the CDR3: TGTGCCAGCAGCTTAGAGCCCCTAGCCGACGAGCAGTACTTC.

The CDR3 sequence is CASSRGGPNYGYTF. Written as DNA, the CDR3 is TGTGCCAGCAGTCGCGGGGGACCCAACTATGGCTACACCTTC. This rearrangement joins TRBV28 to TRBJ1-2, with a weak D call TRBD1 (5 bases). Germline-derived CDR1 and CDR2 are MDHEN and SYDVKM. This CDR3 spans 14 amino acids. Trimming left V 5 bases short and J 2 bases short, with 12 bases between.

This chain connects TRBV5-1 to TRBJ2-5; possible D gene TRBD2, 6 bases. V shed 0 bases and J shed 5 bases, with 11 bases lying between them. The germline V gene has CDR1 SGHRS and CDR2 YFSETQ. The CDR3 contains 14 residues. The CDR3 loop is CASSLGYGGETQYF. For the CDR3, the DNA is TGCGCCAGCAGCTTGGGTTACGGGGGTGAGACCCAGTACTTC.

This chain uses TRBV5-1 with TRBJ2-7, with 10 positions matching TRBD2. Trimming removed 0 bases from V and 3 bases from J; junction bases left unmatched: 6. The CDR3 extends over 16 amino acids. Germline V CDR1 and CDR2: SGHRS, YFSETQ. The CDR3 DNA reads as TGCGCCAGCAGCTTGGCCGCGGGACTAGCGAGCTACGAGCAGTACTTC. This gives the protein CASSLAAGLASYEQYF.

The rearrangement links TRBV11-3 to TRBJ2-7; the match to TRBD1 covers 7 bases. CDR3 length: 14 amino acids. Germline CDR1 reads SGHNT; CDR2 reads YENEEA. V shed 4 bases, J shed 5 bases, and the junction held 8 bases outside the gene matches. The CDR3 DNA reads as TGTGCCAGCAGCTCCCGGCGGCAGGGGGACGAGCAGTACTTC. As protein: CASSSRRQGDEQYF. Looking up the rest from reference TRBV11-3 and TRBJ2-7 gives the full variable domain: EAGVVQSPRYKIIEKKQPVAFWCNPISGHNTLYWYLQNLGQGPELLIRYENEEAVDDSQLPKDRFSAERLKGVDSTLKIQPAELGDSAVYLCASSSRRQGDEQYFGPGTRLTVT.

V gene TRBV20-1 combines with J gene TRBJ2-3; the D gene is possibly TRBD2 (6 bases). The germline V gene has CDR1 DFQATT and CDR2 SNEGSKA (reference sequence). This CDR3 has 15 residues. V was shortened by 3 bases and J by 0 bases, with 13 bases between the two germline ends. The CDR3 spells CSASSGTYSTDTQYF. DNA for the CDR3: TGCAGTGCTAGTAGCGGAACTTATAGCACAGATACGCAGTATTTT.

The rearrangement joins TRBV29-1 to TRBJ2-7, with D maybe TRBD2 (6 bases). V was cut by 8 bases and J by 5 bases, with 16 bases left in between. Germline V CDR1 and CDR2: SQVTM, ANQGSEA. This CDR3 region has 12 residues. This CDR3 is CSILAGTHEQYF. The CDR3 nucleotides are TGCAGCATACTAGCCGGGACCCACGAGCAGTACTTC.

This clone was observed a handful of times. V is TRBV12-2 and J is TRBJ2-4; the tabulated D call, TRBD2, remains unverified against the DNA. TRBV12-2 is given as a pseudogene. The CDR3 sequence is 11 residues long. CDR3 DNA sequence: TGTGCAAGTCGCCTCAAAAACATTCAGTACTTC. It codes for CASRLKNIQYF.